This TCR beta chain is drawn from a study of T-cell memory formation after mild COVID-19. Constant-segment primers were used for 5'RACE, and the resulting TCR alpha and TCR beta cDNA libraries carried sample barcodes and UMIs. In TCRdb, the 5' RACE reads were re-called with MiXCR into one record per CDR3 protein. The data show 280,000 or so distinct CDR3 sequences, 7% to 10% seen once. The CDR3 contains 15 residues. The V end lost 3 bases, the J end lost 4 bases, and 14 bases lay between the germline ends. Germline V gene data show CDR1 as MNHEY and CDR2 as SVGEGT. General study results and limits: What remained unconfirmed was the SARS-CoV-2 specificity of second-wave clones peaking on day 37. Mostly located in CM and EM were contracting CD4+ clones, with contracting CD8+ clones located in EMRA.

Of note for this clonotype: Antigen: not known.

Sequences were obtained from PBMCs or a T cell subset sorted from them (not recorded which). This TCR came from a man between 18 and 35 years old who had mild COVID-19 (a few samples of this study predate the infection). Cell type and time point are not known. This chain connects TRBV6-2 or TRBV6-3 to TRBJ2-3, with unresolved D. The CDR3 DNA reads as TGTGCCAGCAGTTATCCCGGGTTCGGTTCAGATACGCAGTATTTT. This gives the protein CASSYPGFGSDTQYF.